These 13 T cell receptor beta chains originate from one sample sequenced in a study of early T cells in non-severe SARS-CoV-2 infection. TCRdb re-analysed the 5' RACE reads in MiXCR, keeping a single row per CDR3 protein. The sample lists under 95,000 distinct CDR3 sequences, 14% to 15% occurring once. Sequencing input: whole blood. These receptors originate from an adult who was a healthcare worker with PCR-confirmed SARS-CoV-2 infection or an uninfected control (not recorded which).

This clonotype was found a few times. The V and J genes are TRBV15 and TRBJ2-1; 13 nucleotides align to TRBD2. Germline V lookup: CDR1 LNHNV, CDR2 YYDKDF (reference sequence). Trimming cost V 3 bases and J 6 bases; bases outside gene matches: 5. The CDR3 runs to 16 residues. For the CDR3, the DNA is TGTGCCACCAGCAGGGAGGGACTAGCGGGATCCAATGAGCAGTTCTTC. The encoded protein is CATSREGLAGSNEQFF.

The CDR3 spells CSAREGALNYGYTF. The CDR3 nucleotides are TGCAGTGCTAGAGAGGGGGCGCTCAACTATGGCTACACCTTC. This chain links TRBV20-1 with TRBJ1-2; tentatively, D is TRBD1 (6 bases). Germline CDR1 DFQATT, CDR2 SNEGSKA (reference sequence). CDR3 size: 14 residues. Trimming removed 0 bases at V and 2 bases at J, with 10 bases between.

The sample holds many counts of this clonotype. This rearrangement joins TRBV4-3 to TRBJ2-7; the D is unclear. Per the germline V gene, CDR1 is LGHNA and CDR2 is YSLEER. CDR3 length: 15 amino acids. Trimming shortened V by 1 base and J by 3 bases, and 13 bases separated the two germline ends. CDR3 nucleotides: TGCGCCAGCAGCCAAGGTCGGGTCGCAGGCTACGAGCAGTACTTC. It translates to CASSQGRVAGYEQYF.

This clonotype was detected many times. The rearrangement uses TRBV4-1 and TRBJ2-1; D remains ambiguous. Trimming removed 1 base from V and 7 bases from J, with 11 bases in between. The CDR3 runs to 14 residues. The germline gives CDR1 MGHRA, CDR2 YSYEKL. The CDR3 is CASSQVAGTNEQFF. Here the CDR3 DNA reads TGCGCCAGCAGCCAAGTCGCTGGTACGAATGAGCAGTTCTTC.

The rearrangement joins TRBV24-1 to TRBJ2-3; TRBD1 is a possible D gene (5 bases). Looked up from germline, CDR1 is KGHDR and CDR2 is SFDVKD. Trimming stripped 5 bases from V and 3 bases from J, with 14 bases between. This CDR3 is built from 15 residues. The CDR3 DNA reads TGTGCCACCAGTGTGGGGCAGGGTAGGACAGATACGCAGTATTTT. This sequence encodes CATSVGQGRTDTQYF.

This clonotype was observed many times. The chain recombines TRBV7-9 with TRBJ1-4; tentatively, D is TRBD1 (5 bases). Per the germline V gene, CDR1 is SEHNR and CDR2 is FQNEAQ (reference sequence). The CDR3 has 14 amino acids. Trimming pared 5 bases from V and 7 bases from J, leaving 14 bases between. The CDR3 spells CASSPWGSGEKLFF. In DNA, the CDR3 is TGTGCCAGCAGCCCCTGGGGGTCGGGTGAAAAACTGTTTTTT. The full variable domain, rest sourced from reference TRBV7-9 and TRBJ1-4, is DTGVSQNPRHKITKRGQNVTFRCDPISEHNRLYWYRQTLGQGPEFLTYFQNEAQLEKSRLLSDRFSAERPKGSFSTLEIQRTEQGDSAMYLCASSPWGSGEKLFFGSGTQLSVL.

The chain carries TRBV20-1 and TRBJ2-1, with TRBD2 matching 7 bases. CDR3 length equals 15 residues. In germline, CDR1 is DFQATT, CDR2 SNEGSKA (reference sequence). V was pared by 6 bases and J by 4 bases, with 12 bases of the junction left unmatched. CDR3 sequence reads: CSAGLAGEFYNEQFF. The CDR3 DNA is TGCAGTGCAGGGCTCGCGGGAGAATTTTACAATGAGCAGTTCTTC.

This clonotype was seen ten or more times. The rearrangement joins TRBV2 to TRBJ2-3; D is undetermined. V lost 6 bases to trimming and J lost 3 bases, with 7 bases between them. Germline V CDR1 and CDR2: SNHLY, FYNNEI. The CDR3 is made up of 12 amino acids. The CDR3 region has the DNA TGTGCCAGCAGGGCTAGAACAGATACGCAGTATTTT. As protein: CASRARTDTQYF. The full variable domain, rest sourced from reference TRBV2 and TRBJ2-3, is EPEVTQTPSHQVTQMGQEVILRCVPISNHLYFYWYRQILGQKVEFLVSFYNNEISEKSEIFDDQFSVERPDGSNFTLKIRSTKLEDSAMYFCASRARTDTQYFGPGTRLTVL.

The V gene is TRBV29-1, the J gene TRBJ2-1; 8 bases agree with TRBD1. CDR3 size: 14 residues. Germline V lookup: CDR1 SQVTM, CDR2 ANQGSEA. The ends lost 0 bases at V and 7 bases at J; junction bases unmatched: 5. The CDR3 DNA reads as TGCAGCGTTGAAGATCTACAGGGGGGAAATGAGCAGTTCTTC. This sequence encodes CSVEDLQGGNEQFF.

CDR3 amino acids: CASGFIRDEQFF. The CDR3 DNA is TGTGCTAGTGGTTTTATCCGGGATGAGCAGTTCTTC. This chain links TRBV12-5 with TRBJ2-1, with D unresolved. CDR1 LGHNT and CDR2 FRNRAP come from the germline V gene. V lost 3 bases and J 8 bases, leaving 8 bases between the germline ends. The CDR3 spans 12 residues.

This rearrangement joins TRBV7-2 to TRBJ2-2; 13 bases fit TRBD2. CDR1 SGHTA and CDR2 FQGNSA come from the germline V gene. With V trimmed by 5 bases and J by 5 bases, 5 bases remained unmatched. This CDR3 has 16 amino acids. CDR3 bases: TGTGCCAGCAGCGAGCGACTAGCGGGAGGTACCGGGGAGCTGTTTTTT. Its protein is CASSERLAGGTGELFF.

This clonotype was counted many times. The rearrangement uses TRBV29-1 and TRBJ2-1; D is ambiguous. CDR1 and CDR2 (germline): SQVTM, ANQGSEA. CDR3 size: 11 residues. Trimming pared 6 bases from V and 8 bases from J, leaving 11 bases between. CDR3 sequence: CSVRYSHEQFF. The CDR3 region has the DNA TGCAGCGTAAGGTACAGCCATGAGCAGTTCTTC.

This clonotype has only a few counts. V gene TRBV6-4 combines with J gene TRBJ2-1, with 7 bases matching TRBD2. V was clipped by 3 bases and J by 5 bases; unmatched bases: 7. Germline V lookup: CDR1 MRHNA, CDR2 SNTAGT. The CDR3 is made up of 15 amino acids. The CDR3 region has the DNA TGTGCCAGCAGTGAGGCGGGAGAGTCGCACAATGAGCAGTTCTTC. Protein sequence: CASSEAGESHNEQFF.